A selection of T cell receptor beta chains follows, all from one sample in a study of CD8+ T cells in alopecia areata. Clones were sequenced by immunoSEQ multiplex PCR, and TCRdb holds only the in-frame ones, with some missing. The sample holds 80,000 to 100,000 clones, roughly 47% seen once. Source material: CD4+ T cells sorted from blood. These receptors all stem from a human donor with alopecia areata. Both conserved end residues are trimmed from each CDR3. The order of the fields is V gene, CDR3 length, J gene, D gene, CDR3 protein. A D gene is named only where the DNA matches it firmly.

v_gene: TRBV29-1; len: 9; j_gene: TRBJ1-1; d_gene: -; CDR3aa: SVDEAIEAF
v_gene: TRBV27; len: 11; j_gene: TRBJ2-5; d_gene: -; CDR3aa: ASTLGTQETQY
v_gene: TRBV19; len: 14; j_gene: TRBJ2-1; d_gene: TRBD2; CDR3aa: ASSLTSGGSYNEQF
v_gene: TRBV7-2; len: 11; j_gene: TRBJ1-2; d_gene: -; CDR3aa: ASSLDNNYGYT
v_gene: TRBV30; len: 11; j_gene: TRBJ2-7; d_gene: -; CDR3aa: AWSAGRGYEQY
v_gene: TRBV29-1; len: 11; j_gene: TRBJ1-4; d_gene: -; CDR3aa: SVLVGHLEKLF
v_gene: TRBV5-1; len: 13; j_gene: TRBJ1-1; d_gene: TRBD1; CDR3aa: ASSLGQGLFTEAF
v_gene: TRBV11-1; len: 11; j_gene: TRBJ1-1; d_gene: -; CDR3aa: ASSRGDGTEAF
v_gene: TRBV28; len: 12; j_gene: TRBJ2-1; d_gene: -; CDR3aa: ASGPGMTHNEQF
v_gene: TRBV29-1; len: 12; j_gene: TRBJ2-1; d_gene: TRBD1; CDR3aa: SVERSTGFDEQF
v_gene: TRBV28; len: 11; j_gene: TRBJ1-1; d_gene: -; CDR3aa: ASLTPARTEAF
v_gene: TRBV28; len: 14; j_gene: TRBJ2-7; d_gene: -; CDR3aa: ASSPHPPQGGYEQY
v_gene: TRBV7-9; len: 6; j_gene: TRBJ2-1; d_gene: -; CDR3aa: ASSPRF
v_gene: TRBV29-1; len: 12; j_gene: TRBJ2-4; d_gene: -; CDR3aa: SVVVGLAKNIQY
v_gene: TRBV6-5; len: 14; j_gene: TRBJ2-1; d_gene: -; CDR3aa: ASSYSNRGPYNEQF
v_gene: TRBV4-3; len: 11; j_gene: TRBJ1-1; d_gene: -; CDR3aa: ASRWTVNTEAF
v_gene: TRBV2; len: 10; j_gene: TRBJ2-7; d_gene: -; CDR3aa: ASGQGAYEQY
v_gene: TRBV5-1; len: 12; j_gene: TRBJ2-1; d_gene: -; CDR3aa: ATKLIGGRNEQF
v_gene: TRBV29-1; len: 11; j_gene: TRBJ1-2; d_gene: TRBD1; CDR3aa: SVEPGQNWGYT
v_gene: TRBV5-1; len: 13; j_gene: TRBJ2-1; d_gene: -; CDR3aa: ASSFLGLEHNEQF
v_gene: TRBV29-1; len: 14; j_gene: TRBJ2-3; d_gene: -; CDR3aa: SVEGATRVGTDTQY
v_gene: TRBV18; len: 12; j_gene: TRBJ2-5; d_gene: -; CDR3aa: ASSPPSQEGTQY
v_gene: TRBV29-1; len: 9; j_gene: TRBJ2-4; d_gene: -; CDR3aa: SGYREDIQY
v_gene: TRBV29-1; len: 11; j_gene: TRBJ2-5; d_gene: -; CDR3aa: SVFGLLSETQY
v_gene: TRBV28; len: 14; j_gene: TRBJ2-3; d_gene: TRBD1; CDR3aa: ASSSTGQTSTDTQY
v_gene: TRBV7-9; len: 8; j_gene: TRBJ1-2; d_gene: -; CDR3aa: ASTPGGYT
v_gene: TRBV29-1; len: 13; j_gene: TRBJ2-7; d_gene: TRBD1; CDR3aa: SVATGLSNSYEQY
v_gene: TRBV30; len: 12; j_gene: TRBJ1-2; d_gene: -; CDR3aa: AENGAGTNYGYT
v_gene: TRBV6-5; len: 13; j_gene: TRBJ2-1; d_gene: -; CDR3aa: ASSYSSYRDNEQF
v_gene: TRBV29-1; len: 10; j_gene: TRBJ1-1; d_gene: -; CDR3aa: SVEWSHTEAF
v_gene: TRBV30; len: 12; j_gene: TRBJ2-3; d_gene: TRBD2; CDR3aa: AWSLGGGTDTQY
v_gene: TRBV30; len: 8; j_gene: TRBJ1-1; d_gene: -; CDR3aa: ACGDTEAF
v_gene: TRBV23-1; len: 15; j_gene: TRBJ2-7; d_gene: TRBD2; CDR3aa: ASSQSGASGSHHEQY
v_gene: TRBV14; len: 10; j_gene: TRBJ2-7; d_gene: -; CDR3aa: ASSLNAYEQY
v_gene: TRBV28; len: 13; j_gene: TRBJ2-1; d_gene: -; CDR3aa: ASSFPDSSYNEQF
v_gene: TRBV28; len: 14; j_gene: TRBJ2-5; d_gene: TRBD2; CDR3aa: ASSLWRGGKQETQY
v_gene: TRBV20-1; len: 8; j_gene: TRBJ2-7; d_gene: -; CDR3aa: SAGTYEQY
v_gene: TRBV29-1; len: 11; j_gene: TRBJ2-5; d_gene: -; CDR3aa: SVEDSLRETQY
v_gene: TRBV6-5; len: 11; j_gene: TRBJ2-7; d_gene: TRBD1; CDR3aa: ASTTGGLFEQY
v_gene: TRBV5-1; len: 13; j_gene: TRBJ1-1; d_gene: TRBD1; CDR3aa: ASSLVGGGMTEAF
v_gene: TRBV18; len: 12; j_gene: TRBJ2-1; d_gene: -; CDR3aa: ASSPVTSDNEQF
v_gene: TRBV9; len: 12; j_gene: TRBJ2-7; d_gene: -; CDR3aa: ASSVNLGSYEQY
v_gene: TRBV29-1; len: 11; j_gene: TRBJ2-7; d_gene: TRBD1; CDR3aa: SALDRVAYEQY
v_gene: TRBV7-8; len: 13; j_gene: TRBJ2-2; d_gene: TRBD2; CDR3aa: ASSLLTSITGELF
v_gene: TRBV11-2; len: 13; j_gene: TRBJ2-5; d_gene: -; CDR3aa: ASSFRGGAGETQY
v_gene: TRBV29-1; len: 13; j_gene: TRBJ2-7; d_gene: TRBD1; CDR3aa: SVGGVTGWAYEQY
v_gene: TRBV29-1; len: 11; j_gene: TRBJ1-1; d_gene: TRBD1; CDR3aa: SVRQGMNTEAF
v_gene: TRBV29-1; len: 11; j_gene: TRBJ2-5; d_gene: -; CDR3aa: SSAGQNQETQY
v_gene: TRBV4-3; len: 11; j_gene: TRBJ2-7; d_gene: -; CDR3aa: ASSPDRGYEQY
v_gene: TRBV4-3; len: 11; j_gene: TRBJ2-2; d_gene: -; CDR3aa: ASSQENIGELF
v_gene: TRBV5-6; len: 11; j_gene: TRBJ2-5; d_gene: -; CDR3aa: ASSWDTQETQY
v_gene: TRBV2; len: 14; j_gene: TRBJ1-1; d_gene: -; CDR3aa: ASGGWDKSMNTEAF
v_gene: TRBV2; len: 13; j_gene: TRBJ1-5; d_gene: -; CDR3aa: ASSEAGGKNQPQH
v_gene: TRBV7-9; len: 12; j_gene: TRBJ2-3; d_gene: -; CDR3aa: ASSLTGDTDTQY
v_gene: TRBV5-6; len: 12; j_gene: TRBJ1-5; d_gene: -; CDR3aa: ASSAGLSNQPQH
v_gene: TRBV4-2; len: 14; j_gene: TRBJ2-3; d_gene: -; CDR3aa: ASSQGHSGSTDTQY
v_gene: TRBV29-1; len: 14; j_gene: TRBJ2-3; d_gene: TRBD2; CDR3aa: SVELAGTSAPDTQY
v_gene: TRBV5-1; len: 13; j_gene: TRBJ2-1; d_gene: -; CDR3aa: ASSRPRESYNEQF
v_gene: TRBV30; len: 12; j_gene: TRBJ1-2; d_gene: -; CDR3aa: AWSVYGDLYGYT
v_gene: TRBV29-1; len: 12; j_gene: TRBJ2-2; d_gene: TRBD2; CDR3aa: SARTSGGAGELF